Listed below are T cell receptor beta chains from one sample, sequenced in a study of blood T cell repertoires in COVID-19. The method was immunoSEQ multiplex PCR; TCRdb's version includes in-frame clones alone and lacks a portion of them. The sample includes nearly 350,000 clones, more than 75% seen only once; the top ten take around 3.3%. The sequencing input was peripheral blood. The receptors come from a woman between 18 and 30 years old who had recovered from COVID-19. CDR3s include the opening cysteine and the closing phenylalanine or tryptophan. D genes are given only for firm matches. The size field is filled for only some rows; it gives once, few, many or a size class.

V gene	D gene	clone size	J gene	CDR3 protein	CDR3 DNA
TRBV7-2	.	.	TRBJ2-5	CASSLTSPLGGETQYF	TGTGCCAGCAGCTTAACTAGCCCTCTTGGAGGAGAGACCCAGTACTTC
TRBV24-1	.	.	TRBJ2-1	CATSSVSSYNEQFF	TGTGCCACTTCGTCGGTTTCTTCCTACAATGAGCAGTTCTTC
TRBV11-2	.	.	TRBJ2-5	CATCGAATQYF	TGTGCCACTTGTGGGGCCGCGACCCAGTACTTC
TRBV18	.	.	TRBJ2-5	CASSPPREAETQYF	TGTGCCAGCTCACCACCAAGGGAGGCAGAGACCCAGTACTTC
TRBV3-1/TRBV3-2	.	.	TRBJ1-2	CASSQGEYGYTF	TGTGCCAGCAGCCAAGGAGAATATGGCTACACCTTC
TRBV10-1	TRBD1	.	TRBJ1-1	CASSPDRVSAFF	TGCGCCAGCAGCCCGGACAGGGTGAGTGCTTTCTTT
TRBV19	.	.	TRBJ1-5	CASSTGIDQPQHF	TGTGCCAGTAGCACAGGTATCGATCAGCCCCAGCATTTT
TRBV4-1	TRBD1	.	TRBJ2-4	CASSQDEGAWNIQYF	TGCGCCAGCAGCCAAGATGAGGGGGCGTGGAACATTCAGTACTTC
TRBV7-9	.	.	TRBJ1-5	CASSLALRGGRSQPQHF	TGTGCCAGCAGCTTAGCGCTCCGGGGGGGTAGAAGTCAGCCCCAGCATTTT
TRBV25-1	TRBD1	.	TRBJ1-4	CASRATGQPFNEKLFF	TGTGCCAGCAGGGCCACGGGACAGCCGTTTAATGAAAAACTGTTTTTT
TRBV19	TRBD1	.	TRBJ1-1	CASSGIWDRELGYTEAFF	TGTGCCAGTAGTGGGATCTGGGACAGAGAATTAGGGTACACTGAAGCTTTCTTT
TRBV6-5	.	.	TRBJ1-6	CASSSRSSPLHF	TGTGCCAGCAGTTCCCGTTCTTCACCCCTCCACTTT
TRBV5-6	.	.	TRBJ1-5	CASSFRGQPQHF	TGTGCCAGCAGCTTTAGGGGTCAGCCCCAGCATTTT
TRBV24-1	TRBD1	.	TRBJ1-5	CATSDRDRDISPQHF	TGTGCCACCAGTGATCGAGACAGGGACATCAGCCCCCAGCATTTT
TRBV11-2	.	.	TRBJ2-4	CASSLKFTVDIQYF	TGTGCCAGCAGCTTAAAGTTCACAGTAGACATTCAGTACTTC
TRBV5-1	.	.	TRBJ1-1	CASSSRAVDTEAFF	TGCGCCAGCAGCTCCAGGGCGGTGGACACTGAAGCTTTCTTT
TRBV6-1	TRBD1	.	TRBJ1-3	CASSDTDRGTSYGNTIYF	TGTGCCAGCAGTGACACCGACAGGGGGACATCCTATGGAAACACCATATATTTT
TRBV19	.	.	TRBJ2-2	CASSLDRRSGELFF	TGTGCCAGTAGCCTAGACCGGCGGAGCGGGGAGCTGTTTTTT
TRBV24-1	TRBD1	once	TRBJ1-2	CATSDFYPTGGPYGYTF	TGTGCCACCAGTGATTTTTACCCGACAGGGGGCCCCTATGGCTACACCTTC
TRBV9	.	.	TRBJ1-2	CASSPTLGVVGSYGYTF	TGTGCCAGCAGTCCAACGTTGGGAGTCGTAGGCAGCTATGGCTACACCTTC
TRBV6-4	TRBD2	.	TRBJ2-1	CASSLAGDRDEQFF	TGTGCCAGCAGTTTAGCGGGAGATAGAGATGAGCAGTTCTTC
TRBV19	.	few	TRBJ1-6	CASSPGGSYNSPLHF	TGTGCCAGTTCCCCAGGAGGCTCCTATAATTCACCCCTCCACTTT
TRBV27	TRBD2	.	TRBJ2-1	CASSSLGPGLAGNNEQFF	TGTGCCAGCAGTTCCTTAGGGCCGGGACTAGCGGGAAACAATGAGCAGTTCTTC
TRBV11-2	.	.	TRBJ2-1	CASTSEGGGPGNEQFF	TGTGCCAGCACCTCCGAGGGGGGAGGGCCGGGCAATGAGCAGTTCTTC
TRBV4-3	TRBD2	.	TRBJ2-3	CASSQLAGGPTDTQYF	TGCGCCAGCAGCCAACTAGCGGGAGGTCCCACAGATACGCAGTATTTT
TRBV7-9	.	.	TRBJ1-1	CASTGTPNTEAFF	TGTGCCAGCACCGGGACACCGAACACTGAAGCTTTCTTT
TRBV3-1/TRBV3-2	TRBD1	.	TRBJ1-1	CASSPDRGISDTEAFF	TGTGCCAGCAGCCCGGACAGGGGTATTTCGGACACTGAAGCTTTCTTT
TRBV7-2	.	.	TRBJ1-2	CASRAGQRYGYTF	TGTGCCAGCAGAGCGGGACAACGCTATGGCTACACCTTC
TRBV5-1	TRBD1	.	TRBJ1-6	CASSLRHQGVAPLHF	TGCGCCAGCAGCTTGCGGCACCAGGGGGTGGCACCCCTCCACTTT
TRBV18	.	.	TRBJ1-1	CASSPWGLGAEAFF	TGTGCCAGCTCACCATGGGGGCTCGGGGCTGAAGCTTTCTTT
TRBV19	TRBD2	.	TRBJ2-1	CASSRLAGGDNEQFF	TGTGCCAGTAGTAGACTAGCGGGAGGGGACAATGAGCAGTTCTTC
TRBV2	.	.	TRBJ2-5	CASSVRRETQYF	TGTGCCAGCAGTGTGCGGAGAGAGACCCAGTACTTC
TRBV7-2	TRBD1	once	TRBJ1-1	CASSLGLTGDTEAFF	TGTGCCAGCAGCTTAGGTCTGACAGGGGACACTGAAGCTTTCTTT
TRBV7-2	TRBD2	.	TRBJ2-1	CASSLAYLAGNEQFF	TGTGCCAGCAGCTTAGCGTATCTAGCGGGGAATGAGCAGTTCTTC
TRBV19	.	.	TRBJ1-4	CASSIGAEAEKLFF	TGTGCCAGTAGTATTGGGGCCGAAGCTGAAAAACTGTTTTTT
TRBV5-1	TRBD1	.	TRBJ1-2	CASSLGGQGPVNIYGYTF	TGCGCCAGCAGCTTGGGAGGACAGGGGCCCGTCAATATCTATGGCTACACCTTC
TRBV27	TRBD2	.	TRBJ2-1	CASTKGLAGASYNEQFF	TGTGCCAGCACCAAGGGACTAGCGGGGGCCTCCTACAATGAGCAGTTCTTC
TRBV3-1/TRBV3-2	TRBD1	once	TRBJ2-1	CASSHGQTGSSEQFF	TGTGCCAGCAGCCACGGGCAGACAGGGTCCAGTGAGCAGTTCTTC
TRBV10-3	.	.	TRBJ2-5	CAISETGLQETQYF	TGTGCCATCAGTGAAACAGGGCTTCAAGAGACCCAGTACTTC
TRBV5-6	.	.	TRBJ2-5	CASSPTGQETQYF	TGTGCCAGCAGCCCGACAGGTCAAGAGACCCAGTACTTC
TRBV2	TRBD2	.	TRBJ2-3	CASWGLARSDTQYF	TGTGCCAGCTGGGGACTAGCTCGGTCGGATACGCAGTATTTT
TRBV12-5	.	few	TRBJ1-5	CASATTGYNQPQHF	TGTGCTAGTGCCACAACAGGTTACAATCAGCCCCAGCATTTT
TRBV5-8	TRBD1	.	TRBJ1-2	CASSIDRGQNYGYTF	TGTGCCAGCAGCATCGACAGGGGACAGAACTATGGCTACACCTTC
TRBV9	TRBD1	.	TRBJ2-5	CASSGGQGETQYF	TGTGCCAGCAGCGGCGGACAGGGGGAGACCCAGTACTTC
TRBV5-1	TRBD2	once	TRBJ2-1	CASAGWELAGTSSYNEQFF	TGCGCCAGCGCCGGCTGGGAGCTAGCGGGAACCAGCTCCTACAATGAGCAGTTCTTC